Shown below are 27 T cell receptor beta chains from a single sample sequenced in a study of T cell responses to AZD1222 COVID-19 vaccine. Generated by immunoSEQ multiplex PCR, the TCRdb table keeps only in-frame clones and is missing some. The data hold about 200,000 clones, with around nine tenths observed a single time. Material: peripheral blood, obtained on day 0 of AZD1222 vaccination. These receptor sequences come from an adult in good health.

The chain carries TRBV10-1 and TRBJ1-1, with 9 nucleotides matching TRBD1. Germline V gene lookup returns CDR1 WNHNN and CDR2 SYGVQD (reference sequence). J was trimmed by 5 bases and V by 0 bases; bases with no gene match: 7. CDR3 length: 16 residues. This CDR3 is CASSESGRTGVTEAFF. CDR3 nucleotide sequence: TGCGCCAGCAGTGAGTCGGGTCGGACAGGGGTTACTGAAGCTTTCTTT.

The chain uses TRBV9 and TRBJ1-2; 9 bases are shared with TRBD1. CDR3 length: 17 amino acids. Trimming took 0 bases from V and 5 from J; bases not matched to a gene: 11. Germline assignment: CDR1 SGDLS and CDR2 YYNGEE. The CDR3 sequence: CASSVEPSDRGTYGYTF. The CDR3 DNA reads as TGTGCCAGCAGCGTAGAACCATCCGACAGGGGGACTTATGGCTACACCTTC.

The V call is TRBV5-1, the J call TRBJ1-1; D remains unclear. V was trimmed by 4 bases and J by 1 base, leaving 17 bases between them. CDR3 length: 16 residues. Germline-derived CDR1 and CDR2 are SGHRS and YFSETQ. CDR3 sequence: CASSPVRGPKNTEAFF. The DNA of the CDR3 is TGCGCCAGCAGCCCAGTACGTGGACCTAAGAACACTGAAGCTTTCTTT.

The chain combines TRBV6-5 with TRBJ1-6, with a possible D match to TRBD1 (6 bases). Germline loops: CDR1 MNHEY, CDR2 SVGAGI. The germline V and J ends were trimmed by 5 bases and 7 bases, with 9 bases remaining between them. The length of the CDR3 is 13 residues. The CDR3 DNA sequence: TGTGCCAGCAGTAGAGGACAGAATTCACCCCTCCACTTT. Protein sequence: CASSRGQNSPLHF.

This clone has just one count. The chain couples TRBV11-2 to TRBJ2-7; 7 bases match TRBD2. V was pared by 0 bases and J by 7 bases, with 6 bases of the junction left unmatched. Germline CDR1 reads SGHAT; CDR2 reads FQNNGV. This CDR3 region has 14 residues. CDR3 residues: CASSLEGGGWEQYF. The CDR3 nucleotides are TGTGCCAGCAGCTTAGAGGGCGGGGGTTGGGAGCAGTACTTC.

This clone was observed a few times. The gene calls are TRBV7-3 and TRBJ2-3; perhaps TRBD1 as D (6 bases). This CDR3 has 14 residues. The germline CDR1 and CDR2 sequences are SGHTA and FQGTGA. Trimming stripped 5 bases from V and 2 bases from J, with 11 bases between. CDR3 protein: CASSAQGYTDTQYF. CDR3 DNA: TGTGCCAGCAGCGCACAGGGATACACAGATACGCAGTATTTT.

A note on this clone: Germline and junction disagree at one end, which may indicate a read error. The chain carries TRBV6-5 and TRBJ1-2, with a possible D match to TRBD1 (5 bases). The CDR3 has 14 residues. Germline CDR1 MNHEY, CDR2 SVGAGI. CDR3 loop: CASSPLGRNYGHTF. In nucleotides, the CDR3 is TGTGCCAGCAGCCCACTGGGACGGAACTATGGCCACACCTTC.

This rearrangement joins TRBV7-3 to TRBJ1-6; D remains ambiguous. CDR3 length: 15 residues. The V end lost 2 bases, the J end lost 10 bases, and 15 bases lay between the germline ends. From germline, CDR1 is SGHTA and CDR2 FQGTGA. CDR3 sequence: CASSLSSRGESPLHF. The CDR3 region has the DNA TGTGCCAGCAGCTTATCATCTCGGGGAGAATCACCCCTCCACTTT.

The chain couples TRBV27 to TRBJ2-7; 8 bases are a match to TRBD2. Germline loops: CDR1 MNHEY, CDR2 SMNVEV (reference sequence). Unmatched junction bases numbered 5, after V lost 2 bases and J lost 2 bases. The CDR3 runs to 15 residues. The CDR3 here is CASSLSGGGTYEQYF. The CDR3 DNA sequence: TGTGCCAGCAGTTTAAGTGGCGGGGGGACCTACGAGCAGTACTTC.

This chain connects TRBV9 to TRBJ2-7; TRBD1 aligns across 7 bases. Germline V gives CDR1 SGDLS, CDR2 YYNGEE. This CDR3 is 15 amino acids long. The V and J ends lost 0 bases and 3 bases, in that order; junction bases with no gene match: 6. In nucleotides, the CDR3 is TGTGCCAGCAGCGTAGGTGCAGGGGGAATCTACGAGCAGTACTTC. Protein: CASSVGAGGIYEQYF. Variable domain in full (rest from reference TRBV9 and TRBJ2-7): DSGVTQTPKHLITATGQRVTLRCSPRSGDLSVYWYQQSLDQGLQFLIQYYNGEERAKGNILERFSAQQFPDLHSELNLSSLELGDSALYFCASSVGAGGIYEQYFGPGTRLTVT.

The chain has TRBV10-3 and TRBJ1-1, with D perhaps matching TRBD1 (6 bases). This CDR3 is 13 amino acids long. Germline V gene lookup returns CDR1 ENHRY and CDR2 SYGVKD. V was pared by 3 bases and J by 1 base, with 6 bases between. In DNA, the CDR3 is TGTGCCATCAGTGACAGGGGGAACACTGAAGCTTTCTTT. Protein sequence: CAISDRGNTEAFF.

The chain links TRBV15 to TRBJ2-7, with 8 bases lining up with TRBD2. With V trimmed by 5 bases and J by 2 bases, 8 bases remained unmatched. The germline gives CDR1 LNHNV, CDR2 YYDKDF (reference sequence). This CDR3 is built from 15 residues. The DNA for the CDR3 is TGTGCCACCAGCCCCCTACGGGGGGGCGCCTACGAGCAGTACTTC. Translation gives CATSPLRGGAYEQYF.

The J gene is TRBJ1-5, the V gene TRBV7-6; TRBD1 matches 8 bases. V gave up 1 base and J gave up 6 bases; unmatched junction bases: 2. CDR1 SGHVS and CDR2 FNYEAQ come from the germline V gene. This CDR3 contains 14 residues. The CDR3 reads CASSLGTGFQPQHF. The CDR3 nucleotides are TGTGCCAGCAGCTTAGGGACAGGGTTTCAGCCCCAGCATTTT.

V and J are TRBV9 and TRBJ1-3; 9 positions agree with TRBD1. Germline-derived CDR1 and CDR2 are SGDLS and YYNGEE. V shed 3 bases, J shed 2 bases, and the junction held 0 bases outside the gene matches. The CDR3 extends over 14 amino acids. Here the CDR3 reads CASSGTGAGNTIYF. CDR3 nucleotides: TGTGCCAGCAGCGGGACAGGGGCTGGAAACACCATATATTTT.

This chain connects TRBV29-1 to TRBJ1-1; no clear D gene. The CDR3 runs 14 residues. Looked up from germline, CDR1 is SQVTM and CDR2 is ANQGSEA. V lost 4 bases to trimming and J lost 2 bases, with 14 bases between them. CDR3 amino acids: CSVASGLGNTEAFF. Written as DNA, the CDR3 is TGCAGCGTTGCCTCCGGATTGGGCAACACTGAAGCTTTCTTT.

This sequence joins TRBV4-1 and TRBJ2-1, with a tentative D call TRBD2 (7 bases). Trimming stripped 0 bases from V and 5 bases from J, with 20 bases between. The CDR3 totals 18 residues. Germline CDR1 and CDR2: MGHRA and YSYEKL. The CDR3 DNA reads TGCGCCAGCAGCCAAGATCCAGGTAGGGGGGGCCTCAACAATGAGCAGTTCTTC. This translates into CASSQDPGRGGLNNEQFF.

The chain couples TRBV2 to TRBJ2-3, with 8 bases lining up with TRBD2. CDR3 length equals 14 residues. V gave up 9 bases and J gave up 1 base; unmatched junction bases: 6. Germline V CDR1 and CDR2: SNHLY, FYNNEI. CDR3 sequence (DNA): TGTGCCAGTGCTACTAGCGGCCGCACAGATACGCAGTATTTT. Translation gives CASATSGRTDTQYF.

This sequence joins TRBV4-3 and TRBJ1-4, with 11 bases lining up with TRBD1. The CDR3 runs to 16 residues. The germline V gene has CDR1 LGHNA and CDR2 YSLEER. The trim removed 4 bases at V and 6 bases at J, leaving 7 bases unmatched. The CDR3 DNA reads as TGCGCCAGCAGCCTTGGGGACAGGGGGGCTTATGAAAAACTGTTTTTT. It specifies CASSLGDRGAYEKLFF.

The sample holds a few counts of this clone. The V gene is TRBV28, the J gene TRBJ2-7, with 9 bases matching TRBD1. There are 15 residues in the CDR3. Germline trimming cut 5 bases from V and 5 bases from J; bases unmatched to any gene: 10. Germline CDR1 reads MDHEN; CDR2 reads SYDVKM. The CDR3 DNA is TGTGCCAGCAGTCTCCCCGGGACAGGGAGACACGAGCAGTACTTC. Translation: CASSLPGTGRHEQYF.

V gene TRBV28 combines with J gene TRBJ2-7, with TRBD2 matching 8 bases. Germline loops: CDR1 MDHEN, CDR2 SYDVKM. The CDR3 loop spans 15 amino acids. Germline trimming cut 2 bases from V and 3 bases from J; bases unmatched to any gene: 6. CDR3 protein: CASSLEAGGYYEQYF. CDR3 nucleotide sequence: TGTGCCAGCAGTTTAGAGGCGGGGGGTTACTACGAGCAGTACTTC. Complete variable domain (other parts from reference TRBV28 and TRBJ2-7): DVKVTQSSRYLVKRTGEKVFLECVQDMDHENMFWYRQDPGLGLRLIYFSYDVKMKEKGDIPEGYSVSREKKERFSLILESASTNQTSMYLCASSLEAGGYYEQYFGPGTRLTVT.

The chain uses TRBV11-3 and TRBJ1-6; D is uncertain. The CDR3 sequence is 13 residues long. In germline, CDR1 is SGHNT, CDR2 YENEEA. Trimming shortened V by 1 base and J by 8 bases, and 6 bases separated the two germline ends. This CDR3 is CASSLGPDSPLHF. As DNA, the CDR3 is TGTGCCAGCAGCTTAGGTCCCGATTCACCCCTCCACTTT.

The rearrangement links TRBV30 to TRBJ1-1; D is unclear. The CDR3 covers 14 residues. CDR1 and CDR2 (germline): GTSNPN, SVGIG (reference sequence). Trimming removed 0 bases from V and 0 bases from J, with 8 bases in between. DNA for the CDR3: TGTGCCTGGAGTGTAGCCGGGCTGAACACTGAAGCTTTCTTT. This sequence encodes CAWSVAGLNTEAFF.

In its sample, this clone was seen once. The CDR3 spells CASIARGLAVPEQFF. Written as DNA, the CDR3 is TGTGCCAGCATCGCAAGGGGACTAGCGGTTCCTGAGCAGTTCTTC. V and J are TRBV6-5 and TRBJ2-1; 11 nucleotides match TRBD2. J lost 9 bases, V lost 7 bases, and 11 bases had no gene match. This CDR3 is built from 15 residues. Germline V CDR1 and CDR2: MNHEY, SVGAGI.

The CDR3 DNA sequence: TGCGCCAGCAGCTTGGCCTCGGCAGGGGAAGCTAACTATGGCTACACCTTC. Protein product: CASSLASAGEANYGYTF. The chain combines TRBV5-1 with TRBJ1-2; D is perhaps TRBD1 (6 bases). V lost 0 bases and J lost 0, with 15 bases in between. The CDR3 covers 17 residues. Germline V gene data show CDR1 as SGHRS and CDR2 as YFSETQ.

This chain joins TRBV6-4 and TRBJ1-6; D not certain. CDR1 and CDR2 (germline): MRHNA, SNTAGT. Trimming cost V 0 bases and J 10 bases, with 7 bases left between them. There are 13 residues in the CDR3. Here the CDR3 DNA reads TGTGCCAGCAGTGACTCGAAGGAATCACCCCTCCACTTT. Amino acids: CASSDSKESPLHF.

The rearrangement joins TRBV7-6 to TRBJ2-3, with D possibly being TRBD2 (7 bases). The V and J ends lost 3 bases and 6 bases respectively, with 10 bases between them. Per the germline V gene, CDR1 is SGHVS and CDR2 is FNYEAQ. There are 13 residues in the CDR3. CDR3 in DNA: TGTGCCAGCAGCTTGCGGGGGCGGGATACGCAGTATTTT. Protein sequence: CASSLRGRDTQYF.

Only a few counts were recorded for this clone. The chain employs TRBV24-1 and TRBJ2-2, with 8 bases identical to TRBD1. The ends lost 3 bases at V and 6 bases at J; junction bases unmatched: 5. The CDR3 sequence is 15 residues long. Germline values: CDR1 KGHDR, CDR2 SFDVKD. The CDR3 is CATSDPDRVPGELFF. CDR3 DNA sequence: TGTGCCACCAGTGATCCGGACAGGGTCCCCGGGGAGCTGTTTTTT.